These 20 T cell receptor beta chains originate from one sample sequenced in a study of cytomegalovirus exposure and HLA in healthy donors. PCR used 60 Vbeta primers and 13 Jbeta primers. Only in-frame clones appear in the TCRdb table, and some are missing; sequencing was by immunoSEQ multiplex PCR. The data contain roughly 180,000 clones, roughly 10% of them singletons. Sequenced input: PBMCs. These TCRs come from a woman in her 30s in good health and CMV-seropositive.

V usage is TRBV27 and J usage is TRBJ2-1, with D possibly matching TRBD1 (5 bases). The germline V gene has CDR1 MNHEY and CDR2 SMNVEV (reference sequence). The CDR3 spans 16 residues. V dropped 6 bases and J dropped 7 bases, with 22 bases sitting between them. CDR3 loop: CASSRPRQPKGNEQFF. The CDR3 DNA reads as TGTGCCAGCAGCCGCCCGAGACAACCGAAGGGGAATGAGCAGTTCTTC.

This clone has a handful of counts. This sequence joins TRBV12-5 and TRBJ1-5; no clear D gene. The length of the CDR3 is 15 residues. Germline V gives CDR1 LGHNT, CDR2 FRNRAP. Deletions cut 3 bases from V and 1 base from J, with 10 bases between. The CDR3 region has the DNA TGTGCTAGTGGTTTTGAGGAGTTGAGCAATCAGCCCCAGCATTTT. Translated, it gives CASGFEELSNQPQHF. Full variable domain (missing parts from reference TRBV12-5 and TRBJ1-5): DARVTQTPRHKVTEMGQEVTMRCQPILGHNTVFWYRQTMMQGLELLAYFRNRAPLDDSGMPKDRFSAEMPDATLATLKIQPSEPRDSAVYFCASGFEELSNQPQHFGDGTRLSIL.

This clone came up a few times. The chain has TRBV5-4 and TRBJ2-5; the D gene is possibly TRBD2 (6 bases). CDR1 SGHNT and CDR2 YYREEE come from the germline V gene (reference sequence). Trimming pared 1 base from V and 1 base from J, leaving 8 bases between. The CDR3 has 14 amino acids. As DNA, the CDR3 is TGTGCCAGCAGCTTGAAAGCGGGCCAAGAGACCCAGTACTTC. It encodes CASSLKAGQETQYF.

This clone was observed a few times. This sequence joins TRBV5-1 and TRBJ1-4; TRBD1 matches at 7 bases. Trimming cost V 1 base and J 6 bases; bases outside gene matches: 6. The CDR3 runs 15 residues. Germline V gene data show CDR1 as SGHRS and CDR2 as YFSETQ. In DNA form, the CDR3 reads TGCGCCAGCAGCTTGACAGGGGAATGGGATGAAAAACTGTTTTTT. It encodes CASSLTGEWDEKLFF.

The chain couples TRBV7-2 to TRBJ2-1; 9 nucleotides match TRBD2. The CDR3 runs 15 residues. V trimming: 1 base; J trimming: 10 bases; junction bases outside the gene matches: 8. Per the germline V gene, CDR1 is SGHTA and CDR2 is FQGNSA. DNA for the CDR3: TGTGCCAGCAGCTTAGTTAGCGGGAGCTTAGGAGAGCAGTTCTTC. Translated, it gives CASSLVSGSLGEQFF.

This chain joins TRBV5-6 and TRBJ1-2; TRBD1 aligns across 7 bases. Unmatched junction bases numbered 6, after V lost 4 bases and J lost 0 bases. CDR1 is SGHDT and CDR2 is YYEEEE in the germline V gene. The CDR3 has 15 amino acids. The CDR3 DNA follows: TGTGCCAGCAGCCTGAGGACAGGCGCTAACTATGGCTACACCTTC. Translation gives CASSLRTGANYGYTF.

The table lists this clone with a few counts. The chain has TRBV5-1 and TRBJ2-3; 8 bases are a match to TRBD2. The CDR3 contains 18 residues. V shed 4 bases, J shed 0 bases, and the junction held 13 bases outside the gene matches. Germline assignment: CDR1 SGHRS and CDR2 YFSETQ. CDR3 in amino acids: CASSLLPGGGLSTDTQYF. As DNA, the CDR3 is TGCGCCAGCAGCCTCCTGCCGGGGGGGGGATTAAGCACAGATACGCAGTATTTT.

This clone came up a few times. The J gene is TRBJ2-7, the V gene TRBV18; D gene ambiguous. CDR3 length: 14 residues. V gave up 1 base and J gave up 5 bases, with 12 bases separating them. The germline CDR1 and CDR2 sequences are KGHSH and LQKENI. The CDR3 region has the DNA TGTGCCAGCTCACCACAGCCCTGGGCCAACGAGCAGTACTTC. Its protein product is CASSPQPWANEQYF.

This clone was detected a few times. The chain employs TRBV18 and TRBJ2-3, with TRBD2 identical over 8 bases. The ends lost 0 bases at V and 5 bases at J; junction bases unmatched: 4. There are 15 residues in the CDR3. Germline V gene sequence: CDR1 KGHSH, CDR2 LQKENI. The CDR3 spells CASSPPGLAGDTQYF. The DNA of the CDR3 is TGTGCCAGCTCACCACCGGGTCTAGCGGGAGATACGCAGTATTTT.

The rearrangement links TRBV27 to TRBJ2-3; possible D gene TRBD2, 6 bases. Germline V gives CDR1 MNHEY, CDR2 SMNVEV (reference sequence). The CDR3 loop spans 16 amino acids. Between the trimmed V and J ends, which lost 7 bases and 2 bases, there was a span of 19 bases. The CDR3 sequence is CASTPLEAGSTDTQYF. CDR3 DNA: TGTGCCAGCACTCCTCTCGAAGCGGGCTCCACAGATACGCAGTATTTT.

The chain employs TRBV10-2 and TRBJ2-1; 12 bases fit TRBD2. Germline CDR1 and CDR2: WSHSY and SAAADI. The V segment lost 6 bases and the J segment 10 bases; nucleotides outside the gene matches: 7. This CDR3 comprises 14 residues. The CDR3 nucleotides read TGCGCCAGCAGAGGACTAGCGGGATCGTGGGAGCAGTTCTTC. It codes for CASRGLAGSWEQFF.

There are a few counts of this clone. The same CDR3 is also encoded by other DNA sequences in this sample. The V and J genes are TRBV7-6 and TRBJ1-2; 7 nucleotides line up with TRBD1. Trimming at V came to 5 bases and at J to 7 bases, leaving 7 bases not matched to a gene. CDR1 is SGHVS, CDR2 FNYEAQ, per germline. The CDR3 contains 13 residues. The CDR3: CASSPRQGGGYTF. In DNA, the CDR3 is TGTGCCAGCAGCCCCAGACAGGGTGGTGGCTACACCTTC.

This clone occurred a few times. The gene calls are TRBV29-1 and TRBJ2-7, with 7 bases that match TRBD1. V was clipped by 1 base and J by 1 base; unmatched bases: 7. Germline assignment: CDR1 SQVTM and CDR2 ANQGSEA. There are 15 residues in the CDR3. The chain's CDR3 is CSVEVPGTASYEQYF. For the CDR3, the DNA is TGCAGCGTTGAAGTACCCGGGACAGCTTCCTACGAGCAGTACTTC.

A few counts support this clone. The V and J genes are TRBV19 and TRBJ2-1; D is possibly TRBD2 (7 bases). CDR1 and CDR2 from the germline V gene are LNHDA and SQIVND (reference sequence). The CDR3 covers 14 residues. Trimming cost V 3 bases and J 9 bases, with 15 bases left between them. This chain's CDR3 is CASSMGGPGGEQFF. The CDR3 DNA follows: TGTGCCAGTAGTATGGGGGGGCCCGGTGGTGAGCAGTTCTTC. The full variable domain, completed using reference TRBV19 and TRBJ2-1, is DGGITQSPKYLFRKEGQNVTLSCEQNLNHDAMYWYRQDPGQGLRLIYYSQIVNDFQKGDIAEGYSVSREKKESFPLTVTSAQKNPTAFYLCASSMGGPGGEQFFGPGTRLTVL.

This chain connects TRBV7-8 to TRBJ1-5; D remains ambiguous. Germline loops: CDR1 SGHVS, CDR2 FQNEAQ. V lost 5 bases and J 1 base, leaving 6 bases between the germline ends. The CDR3 spans 13 residues. The CDR3 is CASSRFSNQPQHF. In nucleotides, the CDR3 is TGTGCCAGCAGCCGTTTCAGCAATCAGCCCCAGCATTTT.

The rearrangement links TRBV5-6 to TRBJ2-7, with 7 bases matching TRBD2. The ends lost 6 bases at V and 5 bases at J; junction bases unmatched: 8. Germline V gene data show CDR1 as SGHDT and CDR2 as YYEEEE. This CDR3 is built from 13 residues. This chain's CDR3 is CASTHPGGNEQYF. Written as DNA, the CDR3 is TGTGCCAGCACCCACCCGGGAGGTAACGAGCAGTACTTC.

As to this clone: At one end the junction does not follow the germline gene, possibly because of a read error. This rearrangement joins TRBV30 to TRBJ1-1; a possible D gene is TRBD1 (5 bases). The germline gives CDR1 GTSNPN, CDR2 SVGIG (reference sequence). CDR3 length: 14 residues. This CDR3 reads CAWSVGHANSEAFF. The CDR3 nucleotides read TGTGCCTGGAGTGTAGGACACGCGAACAGTGAAGCTTTCTTT.

V gene TRBV5-1 combines with J gene TRBJ2-1, with D hard to call. V gave up 0 bases and J gave up 6 bases, with 4 bases separating them. The length of the CDR3 is 12 residues. Germline assignment: CDR1 SGHRS and CDR2 YFSETQ. For the CDR3, the DNA is TGCGCCAGCAGCTTGGACGGCAATGAGCAGTTCTTC. Encoded protein: CASSLDGNEQFF.

The rearrangement joins TRBV5-1 to TRBJ2-5; 7 nucleotides match TRBD2. V lost 4 bases, J lost 1 base, and 4 bases stayed unmatched. Germline loops: CDR1 SGHRS, CDR2 YFSETQ. The CDR3 extends over 14 amino acids. The CDR3: CASSRDYLQETQYF. In DNA, the CDR3 is TGCGCCAGCAGCCGGGACTACCTCCAAGAGACCCAGTACTTC.

This chain joins TRBV9 and TRBJ2-2; TRBD1 is a possible D gene (7 bases). The CDR3 contains 16 residues. Germline V gives CDR1 SGDLS, CDR2 YYNGEE. V shed 0 bases and J shed 3 bases, with 12 bases lying between them. Written as DNA, the CDR3 is TGTGCCAGCAGCGTAGGAACAGGGGAGGACACCGGGGAGCTGTTTTTT. Its translation is CASSVGTGEDTGELFF.